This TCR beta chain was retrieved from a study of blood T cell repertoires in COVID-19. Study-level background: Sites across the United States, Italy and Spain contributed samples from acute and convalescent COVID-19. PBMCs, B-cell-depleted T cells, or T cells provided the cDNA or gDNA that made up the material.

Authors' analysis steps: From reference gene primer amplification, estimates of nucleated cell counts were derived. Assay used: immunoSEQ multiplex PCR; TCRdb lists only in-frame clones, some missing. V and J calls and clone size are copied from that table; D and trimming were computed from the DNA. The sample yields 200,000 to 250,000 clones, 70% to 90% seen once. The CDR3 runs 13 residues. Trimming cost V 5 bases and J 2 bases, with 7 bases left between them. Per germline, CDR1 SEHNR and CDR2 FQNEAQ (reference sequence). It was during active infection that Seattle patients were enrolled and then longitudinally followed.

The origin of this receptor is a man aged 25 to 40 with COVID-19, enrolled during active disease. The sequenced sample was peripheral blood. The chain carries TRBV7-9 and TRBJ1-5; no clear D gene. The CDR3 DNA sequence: TGTGCCAGCAGCCGTACGGGCAATCAGCCCCAGCATTTT. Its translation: CASSRTGNQPQHF.